These 16 T cell receptor beta chains came from one sample sequenced in a study of cytomegalovirus exposure and HLA in healthy donors. Using immunoSEQ multiplex PCR, the repertoire was profiled, and TCRdb retains in-frame clones only, with some absent. The profile covers 98,000 or so clones, with 70% to 85% appearing a single time and around 3.1% taken by the ten largest. Sequencing used PBMCs. The receptors come from a young woman in good health and CMV-seronegative.

The rearrangement links TRBV28 to TRBJ2-4, with no clear D. V was shortened by 3 bases and J by 1 base, with 16 bases between the two germline ends. CDR3 length: 17 amino acids. In germline, CDR1 is MDHEN, CDR2 SYDVKM. CDR3: CASSLRPRLRAKNIQYF. CDR3 nucleotide sequence: TGTGCCAGCAGTTTGAGGCCACGGCTAAGGGCCAAAAACATTCAGTACTTC. Filled out from reference TRBV28 and TRBJ2-4, the complete variable domain reads DVKVTQSSRYLVKRTGEKVFLECVQDMDHENMFWYRQDPGLGLRLIYFSYDVKMKEKGDIPEGYSVSREKKERFSLILESASTNQTSMYLCASSLRPRLRAKNIQYFGAGTRLSVL.

The chain links TRBV27 to TRBJ1-1; unclear D gene. V was cut by 6 bases and J by 1 base, with 9 bases left in between. The length of the CDR3 is 13 residues. Looked up from germline, CDR1 is MNHEY and CDR2 is SMNVEV (reference sequence). The CDR3 coding sequence is TGTGCCAGCAGCTCACATGCGAACACTGAAGCTTTCTTT. Protein sequence: CASSSHANTEAFF.

V is TRBV6-7 and J is TRBJ1-1, with TRBD1 as a possible D gene (6 bases). TRBV6-7 is labeled an ORF, and its function is uncertain. This CDR3 is built from 13 residues. V was cut by 7 bases and J by 6 bases, with 15 bases left in between. Here the CDR3 reads CASMWGLRSEAFF. The CDR3 coding sequence is TGTGCCAGCATGTGGGGGCTAAGGTCTGAAGCTTTCTTT.

The chain is built from TRBV5-1 and TRBJ2-7; tentatively, D is TRBD1 (6 bases). Germline V gives CDR1 SGHRS, CDR2 YFSETQ. The CDR3 covers 13 residues. The V end lost 3 bases, the J end lost 3 bases, and 10 bases lay between the germline ends. The CDR3 DNA reads TGCGCCAGCAGCTCGTTACAGGGCTACGAGCAGTACTTC. Translated: CASSSLQGYEQYF.

The J gene is TRBJ1-1, the V gene TRBV6-1; D not certain. V gave up 4 bases and J gave up 10 bases, with 13 bases separating them. This CDR3 contains 12 residues. Germline values: CDR1 MNHNS, CDR2 SASEGT. Here the CDR3 reads CASSGPGQIAFF. Written as DNA, the CDR3 is TGTGCCAGCAGTGGACCGGGTCAGATAGCTTTCTTT.

V usage is TRBV27 and J usage is TRBJ1-2, with D maybe TRBD1 (5 bases). Trimming pared 5 bases from V and 0 bases from J, leaving 7 bases between. Germline-derived CDR1 and CDR2 are MNHEY and SMNVEV (reference sequence). CDR3 length equals 13 residues. Here the CDR3 reads CASSPTANYGYTF. CDR3 nucleotides: TGTGCCAGCAGTCCGACAGCTAACTATGGCTACACCTTC.

This chain uses TRBV7-2 with TRBJ2-1; the match to TRBD2 covers 12 bases. CDR3 size: 15 residues. The germline CDR1 and CDR2 sequences are SGHTA and FQGNSA. With 3 bases clipped from V and 8 bases from J, the junction kept 5 bases outside the gene matches. This CDR3 reads CASSFSSGGAHEQFF. The CDR3 nucleotides read TGTGCCAGCAGCTTCTCTAGCGGGGGGGCGCATGAGCAGTTCTTC. The whole variable domain, remainder taken from reference TRBV7-2 and TRBJ2-1, is GAGVSQSPSNKVTEKGKDVELRCDPISGHTALYWYRQSLGQGLEFLIYFQGNSAPDKSGLPSDRFSAERTGGSVSTLTIQRTQQEDSAVYLCASSFSSGGAHEQFFGPGTRLTVL.

V gene TRBV2 combines with J gene TRBJ1-1, with D perhaps TRBD1 (5 bases). The CDR3 length is 18 residues. CDR1 and CDR2 (germline): SNHLY, FYNNEI. Trimming removed 5 bases from V and 5 bases from J, with 27 bases in between. The chain's CDR3 is CASSNPRGTGGENTEAFF. CDR3 bases: TGTGCCAGCAGTAACCCACGGGGGACGGGGGGGGAAAATACTGAAGCTTTCTTT.

In nucleotides, the CDR3 is TGTGCCATCAGTGTTGCGGGGGGGGGCGACAATGAGCAGTTCTTC. As protein: CAISVAGGGDNEQFF. V gene TRBV10-3 combines with J gene TRBJ2-1; 9 nucleotides agree with TRBD2. Germline V gene data show CDR1 as ENHRY and CDR2 as SYGVKD. J lost 5 bases, V lost 4 bases, and 6 bases had no gene match. The CDR3 spans 15 residues.

The chain joins TRBV2 to TRBJ2-3, with 9 positions matching TRBD2. Germline assignment: CDR1 SNHLY and CDR2 FYNNEI. V shed 6 bases and J 0 bases; nucleotides not matched to a gene: 10. The CDR3 is 17 residues long. CDR3 sequence (DNA): TGTGCCAGCAGGAGGTACGGGCTAGCGGGGAGCACAGATACGCAGTATTTT. Translating it yields CASRRYGLAGSTDTQYF.

This chain joins TRBV6-1 and TRBJ2-3; TRBD2 aligns across 8 bases. The V gene's germline CDR1 is MNHNS and CDR2 SASEGT. The CDR3 runs 15 residues. With 2 bases clipped from V and 6 bases from J, the junction kept 7 bases outside the gene matches. The CDR3 region is CASSEISGGRDTQYF. DNA for the CDR3: TGTGCCAGCAGTGAAATTTCGGGGGGGCGGGATACGCAGTATTTT.

The chain uses TRBV28 and TRBJ2-7; a weak D match, TRBD1 (8 bases). V was shortened by 4 bases and J by 2 bases, with 18 bases between the two germline ends. Germline loops: CDR1 MDHEN, CDR2 SYDVKM. There are 16 residues in the CDR3. This CDR3 is CASSYPDRGGTYEQYF. The CDR3 DNA follows: TGTGCCAGCAGTTATCCAGACAGGGGAGGGACCTACGAGCAGTACTTC. The whole variable domain, remainder taken from reference TRBV28 and TRBJ2-7, is DVKVTQSSRYLVKRTGEKVFLECVQDMDHENMFWYRQDPGLGLRLIYFSYDVKMKEKGDIPEGYSVSREKKERFSLILESASTNQTSMYLCASSYPDRGGTYEQYFGPGTRLTVT.

V is TRBV6-1 and J is TRBJ2-7; D is perhaps TRBD2 (6 bases). Germline lookup yields CDR1 MNHNS and CDR2 SASEGT. This CDR3 comprises 15 residues. Between the trimmed V and J ends, which lost 3 bases and 0 bases, there was a span of 12 bases. In nucleotides, the CDR3 is TGTGCCAGCAGTGATACTGACGGGAGCTCCTACGAGCAGTACTTC. It specifies CASSDTDGSSYEQYF.

The CDR3 sequence: CASSVLAGGPETQYF. CDR3 nucleotides: TGTGCCAGCAGCGTATTAGCGGGGGGGCCGGAGACCCAGTACTTC. The chain recombines TRBV9 with TRBJ2-5; 11 bases map to TRBD2. The CDR3 contains 15 residues. J was trimmed by 5 bases and V by 1 base; bases with no gene match: 4. Germline V CDR1 and CDR2: SGDLS, YYNGEE.

The V call is TRBV7-8, the J call TRBJ2-3; unclear D gene. This CDR3 has 17 residues. Germline V gene data show CDR1 as SGHVS and CDR2 as FQNEAQ. Between the trimmed V and J ends, which lost 5 bases and 1 base, there was a span of 19 bases. The CDR3, as DNA: TGTGCCAGCAGCCCCACGCTCACCCAGAAAGGCACAGATACGCAGTATTTT. Its protein is CASSPTLTQKGTDTQYF.

V usage is TRBV6-1 and J usage is TRBJ1-4; 9 bases map to TRBD1. CDR3 length: 15 residues. Per the germline V gene, CDR1 is MNHNS and CDR2 is SASEGT. The junction had 7 bases not matched to a gene; V was cut back by 5 bases and J by 6 bases. The CDR3 coding sequence is TGTGCCAGCAGTTGGGAACAGGGGGCGTATGAAAAACTGTTTTTT. Protein: CASSWEQGAYEKLFF.